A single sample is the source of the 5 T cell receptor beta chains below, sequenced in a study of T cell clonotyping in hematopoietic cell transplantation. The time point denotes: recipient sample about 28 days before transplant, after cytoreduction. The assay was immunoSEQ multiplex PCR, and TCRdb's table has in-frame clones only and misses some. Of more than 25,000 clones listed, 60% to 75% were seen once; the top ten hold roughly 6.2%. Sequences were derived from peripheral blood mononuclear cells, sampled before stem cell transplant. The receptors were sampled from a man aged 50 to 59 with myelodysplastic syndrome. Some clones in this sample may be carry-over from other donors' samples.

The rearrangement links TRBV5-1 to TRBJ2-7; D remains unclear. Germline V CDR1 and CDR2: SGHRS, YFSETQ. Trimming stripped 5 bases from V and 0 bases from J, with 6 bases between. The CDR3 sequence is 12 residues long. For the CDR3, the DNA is TGCGCCAGCAGGTCAGACTCCTACGAGCAGTACTTC. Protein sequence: CASRSDSYEQYF.

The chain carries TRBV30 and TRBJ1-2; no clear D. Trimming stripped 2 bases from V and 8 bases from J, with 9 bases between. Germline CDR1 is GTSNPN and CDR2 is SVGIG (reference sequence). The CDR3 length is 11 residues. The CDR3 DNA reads TGTGCCTGGAGTCCAAGTGAAGGCTACACCTTC. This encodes CAWSPSEGYTF.

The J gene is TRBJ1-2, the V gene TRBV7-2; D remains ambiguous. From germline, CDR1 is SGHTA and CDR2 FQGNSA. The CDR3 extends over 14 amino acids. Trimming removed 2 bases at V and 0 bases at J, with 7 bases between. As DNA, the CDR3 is TGTGCCAGCAGCTTATACAACCCTAACTATGGCTACACCTTC. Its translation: CASSLYNPNYGYTF.

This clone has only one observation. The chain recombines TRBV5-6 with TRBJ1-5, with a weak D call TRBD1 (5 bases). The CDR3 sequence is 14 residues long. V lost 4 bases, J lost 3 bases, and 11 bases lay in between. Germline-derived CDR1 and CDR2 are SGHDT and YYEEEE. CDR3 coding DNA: TGTGCCAGCAGCACCAGACAGACCAATCAGCCCCAGCATTTT. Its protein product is CASSTRQTNQPQHF.

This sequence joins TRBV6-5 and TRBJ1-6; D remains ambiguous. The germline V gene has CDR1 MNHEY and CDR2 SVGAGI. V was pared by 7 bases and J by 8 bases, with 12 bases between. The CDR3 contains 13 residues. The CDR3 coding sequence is TGTGCCAGCAAAGGACGGGAGGATTCACCCCTCCACTTT. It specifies CASKGREDSPLHF.